The rows below give T cell receptor beta chains drawn from one sample of a study of T-cell reconstitution after alpha-beta-depleted transplantation in children. TCRdb re-called the PCR reads with MiXCR, one entry per CDR3 protein. The table lists about 980,000 distinct CDR3 sequences, 25% to 35% of them singletons. The source material was PBMCs, mostly from graft donor cells, sampled 360 days after TCRalphabeta/CD19-depleted stem cell transplant. These receptors originate from a boy under two years old who had a stem cell transplant for SCID, so the T cells may come from the graft donor. CDR3s include the opening cysteine and the closing phenylalanine or tryptophan. D genes are given only for firm matches.

>14|TRBV12-3/TRBV12-4|TRBJ2-7|NA
CASSLQGAMGEQYF
>15|TRBV21-1|TRBJ2-3|NA
CASTALGSHADTQYF
>14|TRBV20-1|TRBJ2-5|NA
CSVLGESIWETQYF
>14|TRBV12-3/TRBV12-4|TRBJ1-2|TRBD1
CASTDRVANYGYTF
>15|TRBV4-1|TRBJ2-7|NA
CASSPGPGEGYEQYF
>18|TRBV3-1|TRBJ2-2|TRBD1
CASSQVGAGQGRTGELFF
>13|TRBV5-4|TRBJ1-1|NA
CASSFDTDTEAFF
>14|TRBV5-1|TRBJ1-1|TRBD1
CASSPGDRNTEAFF
>16|TRBV5-5|TRBJ2-1|NA
CASSLGAGAGYNEQFF
>16|TRBV29-1|TRBJ1-2|TRBD1
CSVEDLADRGDYGYTF
>14|TRBV5-6|TRBJ2-7|NA
CASRAGRSSYEQYF
>17|TRBV6-5|TRBJ2-5|TRBD1
CASSYPPTGTGKETQYF
>15|TRBV5-4|TRBJ2-3|NA
CASSLYLLGGDTQYF
>15|TRBV20-1|TRBJ2-1|TRBD1
CSARSGTGGNNEQFF
>17|TRBV11-2|TRBJ2-7|TRBD2
CASSLGPPSGGLYEQYF
>12|TRBV29-1|TRBJ1-1|TRBD1
CSERQGFTEAFF
>16|TRBV25-1|TRBJ1-6|NA
CASSEGPSSYNSPLHF
>15|TRBV14|TRBJ2-2|TRBD1
CASRSGTENTGELFF
>15|TRBV13|TRBJ2-2|NA
CASSLGDIYTGELFF
>13|TRBV6-1|TRBJ2-2|NA
CASGLRGTGELFF
>14|TRBV10-2|TRBJ2-3|TRBD2
CASSESNSGVKQYF
>15|TRBV9|TRBJ2-5|NA
CASSVKNRGRETQYF
>15|TRBV6-1|TRBJ1-2|NA
CASSPDGRVNYGYTF
>13|TRBV20-1|TRBJ2-1|NA
CSASVPSYNEQFF
>16|TRBV27|TRBJ2-2|NA
CASSLYPDTNTGELFF
>12|TRBV2|TRBJ1-5|NA
CASSEKTQPQHF
>15|TRBV27|TRBJ2-3|TRBD1
CASSPGQASTDTQYF
>13|TRBV12-3/TRBV12-4|TRBJ1-5|NA
CASSFRSYQPQHF
>13|TRBV20-1|TRBJ2-1|NA
CSATPGTLDEQFF
>15|TRBV9|TRBJ2-3|TRBD2
CASSVGLAGGDTQYF
>14|TRBV12-3/TRBV12-4|TRBJ2-7|NA
CASSQPGLPYEQYF
>16|TRBV27|TRBJ1-2|NA
CASSFWGKLLDYGYTF
>16|TRBV20-1|TRBJ2-3|NA
CSARDFKASVTDTQYF
>16|TRBV5-1|TRBJ2-1|TRBD1
CASSTRQGASINEQFF
>15|TRBV7-8|TRBJ1-6|NA
CASSLVPAYNSPLHF
>15|TRBV10-3|TRBJ2-2|NA
CAISEYGDRTGELFF
>16|TRBV27|TRBJ2-5|NA
CASSSYRATAGETQYF
>17|TRBV7-9|TRBJ2-1|NA
CASSLAQYYGGVNEQFF
>17|TRBV24-1|TRBJ2-1|NA
CATSDPRRGSSYNEQFF
>15|TRBV12-3/TRBV12-4|TRBJ2-2|TRBD2
CASSFSGGTGGELFF
>19|TRBV5-1|TRBJ2-5|NA
CASSLGPGTSRSYQETQYF
>14|TRBV9|TRBJ2-1|TRBD2
CASSEVAGGNEQFF
>15|TRBV5-5|TRBJ2-2|NA
CASSLRDTDTGELFF
>14|TRBV28|TRBJ2-5|TRBD2
CASSGLAPWETQYF
>15|TRBV18|TRBJ1-4|TRBD1
CASSSRQGANEKLFF
>14|TRBV28|TRBJ2-7|NA
CATLLGPSSYEQYF
>15|TRBV20-1|TRBJ2-2|NA
CSVIPRRRGTGELFF
>15|TRBV4-3|TRBJ2-7|NA
CASSQDLGPGYEQYF
>16|TRBV5-1|TRBJ2-3|TRBD2
CASSLGRGDSTDTQYF
>13|TRBV29-1|TRBJ1-2|NA
CSVGDRTNYGYTF
>14|TRBV5-1|TRBJ1-2|TRBD1
CASSLTGGEYGYTF
>13|TRBV12-3/TRBV12-4|TRBJ1-3|NA
CASSPGKGNTIYF